Each of the 4 T cell receptor beta chains below was sequenced from the same sample in a study of blood T cell repertoires in COVID-19. Assay: immunoSEQ multiplex PCR; the TCRdb copy retains only in-frame clones and omits some. The sample has roughly 160,000 clones, approximately 90% seen once. Sequencing was carried out using peripheral blood. These receptors originate from a woman in her sixties or seventies who had recovered from COVID-19.

The chain links TRBV2 to TRBJ2-5, with TRBD2 matching 9 bases. The CDR3 has 14 amino acids. The V segment lost 9 bases and the J segment 1 base; nucleotides outside the gene matches: 6. Per the germline V gene, CDR1 is SNHLY and CDR2 is FYNNEI. The CDR3 region is CASAGGALQETQYF. CDR3 nucleotide sequence: TGTGCCAGTGCGGGGGGGGCCCTCCAAGAGACCCAGTACTTC.

CDR3 sequence: CASSSQLAPFF. The CDR3 DNA sequence: TGTGCCAGCAGCTCTCAGCTAGCGCCGTTTTTT. The chain has TRBV7-9 and TRBJ2-2; tentatively, D is TRBD2 (6 bases). With 4 bases removed from V and 16 bases from J, the gap between germline ends came to 13 bases. CDR1 and CDR2 (germline): SEHNR, FQNEAQ (reference sequence). This CDR3 comprises 11 residues.

The chain carries TRBV5-1 and TRBJ2-2, with D possibly matching TRBD1 (6 bases). V was pared by 2 bases and J by 3 bases, with 11 bases between. This CDR3 is 15 amino acids long. Germline CDR1 and CDR2: SGHRS and YFSETQ. The CDR3: CASSFWAGDTGELFF. The CDR3 DNA reads as TGCGCCAGCAGCTTCTGGGCAGGGGACACCGGGGAGCTGTTTTTT.

The rearrangement links TRBV6-2 or TRBV6-3 to TRBJ2-1; TRBD1 is a possible D gene (7 bases). The germline CDR1 and CDR2 sequences are MNHEY and SVGEGT. CDR3 size: 14 residues. V gave up 5 bases and J gave up 8 bases, with 16 bases separating them. The CDR3 bases are TGTGCCAGCAGTGGCCAGGGGGGTCCCGATGAGCAGTTCTTC. It encodes CASSGQGGPDEQFF.